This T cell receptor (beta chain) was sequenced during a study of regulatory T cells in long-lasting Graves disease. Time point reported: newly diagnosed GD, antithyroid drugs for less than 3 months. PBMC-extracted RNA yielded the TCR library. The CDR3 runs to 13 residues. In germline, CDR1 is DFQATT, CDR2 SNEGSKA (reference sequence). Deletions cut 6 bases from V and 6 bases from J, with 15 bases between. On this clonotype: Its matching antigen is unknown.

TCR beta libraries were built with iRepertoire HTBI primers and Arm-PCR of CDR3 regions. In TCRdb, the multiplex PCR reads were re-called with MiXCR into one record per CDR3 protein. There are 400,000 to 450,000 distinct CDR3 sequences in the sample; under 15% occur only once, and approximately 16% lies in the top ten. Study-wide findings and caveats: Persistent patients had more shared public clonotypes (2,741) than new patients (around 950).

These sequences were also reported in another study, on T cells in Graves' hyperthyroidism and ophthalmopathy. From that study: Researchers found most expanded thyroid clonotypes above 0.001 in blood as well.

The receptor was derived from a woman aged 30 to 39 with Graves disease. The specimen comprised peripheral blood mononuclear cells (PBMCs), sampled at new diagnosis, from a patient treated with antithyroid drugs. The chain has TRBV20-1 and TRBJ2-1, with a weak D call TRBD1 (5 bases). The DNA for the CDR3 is TGCAGTGCGACCTCGATCAGGGTCAATGAGCAGTTCTTC. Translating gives CSATSIRVNEQFF.